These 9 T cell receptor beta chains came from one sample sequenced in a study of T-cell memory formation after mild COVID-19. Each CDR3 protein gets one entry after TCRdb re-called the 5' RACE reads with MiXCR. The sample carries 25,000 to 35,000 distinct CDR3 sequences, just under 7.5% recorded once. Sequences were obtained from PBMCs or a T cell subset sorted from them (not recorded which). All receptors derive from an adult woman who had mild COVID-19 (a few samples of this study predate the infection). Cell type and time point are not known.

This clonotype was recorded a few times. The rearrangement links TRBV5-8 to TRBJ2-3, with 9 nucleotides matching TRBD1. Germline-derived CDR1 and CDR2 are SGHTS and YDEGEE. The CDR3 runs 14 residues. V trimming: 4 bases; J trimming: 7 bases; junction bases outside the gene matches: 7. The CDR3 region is CASSVTGGANTQYF. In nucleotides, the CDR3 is TGTGCCAGCAGCGTGACAGGGGGGGCGAATACGCAGTATTTT.

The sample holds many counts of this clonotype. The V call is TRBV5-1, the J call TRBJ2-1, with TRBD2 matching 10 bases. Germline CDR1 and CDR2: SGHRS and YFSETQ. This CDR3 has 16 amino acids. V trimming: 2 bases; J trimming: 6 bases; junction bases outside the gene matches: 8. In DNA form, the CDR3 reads TGCGCCAGCAGCTTAGGTCAAACTAGCGGGGCCAATGAGCAGTTCTTC. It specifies CASSLGQTSGANEQFF. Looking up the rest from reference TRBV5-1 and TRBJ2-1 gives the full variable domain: KAGVTQTPRYLIKTRGQQVTLSCSPISGHRSVSWYQQTPGQGLQFLFEYFSETQRNKGNFPGRFSGRQFSNSRSEMNVSTLELGDSALYLCASSLGQTSGANEQFFGPGTRLTVL.

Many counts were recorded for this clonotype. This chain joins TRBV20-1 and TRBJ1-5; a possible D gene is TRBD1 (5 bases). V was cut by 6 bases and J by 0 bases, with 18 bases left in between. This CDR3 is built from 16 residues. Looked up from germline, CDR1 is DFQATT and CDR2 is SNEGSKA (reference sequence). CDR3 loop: CSAPGGSAYSNQPQHF. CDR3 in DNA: TGCAGTGCCCCCGGGGGGTCGGCTTATAGCAATCAGCCCCAGCATTTT.

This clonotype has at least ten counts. The CDR3 protein is CASSLSGPYEQYF. CDR3 sequence (DNA): TGTGCCAGCAGTCTTTCGGGGCCCTACGAGCAGTACTTC. This sequence joins TRBV6-1 and TRBJ2-7, with D tentatively TRBD1 or TRBD2 (5 bases each). V dropped 5 bases and J dropped 2 bases, with 10 bases sitting between them. Germline CDR1 is MNHNS and CDR2 is SASEGT. This CDR3 spans 13 amino acids.

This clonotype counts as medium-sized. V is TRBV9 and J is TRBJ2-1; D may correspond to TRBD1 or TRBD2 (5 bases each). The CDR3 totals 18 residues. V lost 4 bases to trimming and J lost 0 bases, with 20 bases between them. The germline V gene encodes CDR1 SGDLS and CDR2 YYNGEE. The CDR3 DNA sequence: TGTGCCAGCAGCCCGGGGCTAGTTAGTTCCCGCTCCTACAATGAGCAGTTCTTC. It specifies CASSPGLVSSRSYNEQFF. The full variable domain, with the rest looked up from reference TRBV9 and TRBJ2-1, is DSGVTQTPKHLITATGQRVTLRCSPRSGDLSVYWYQQSLDQGLQFLIQYYNGEERAKGNILERFSAQQFPDLHSELNLSSLELGDSALYFCASSPGLVSSRSYNEQFFGPGTRLTVL.

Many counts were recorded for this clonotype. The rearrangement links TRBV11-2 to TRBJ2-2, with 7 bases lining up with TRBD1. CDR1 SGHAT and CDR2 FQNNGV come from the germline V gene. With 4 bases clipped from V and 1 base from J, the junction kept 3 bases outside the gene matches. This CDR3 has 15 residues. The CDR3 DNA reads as TGTGCCAGCAGCTCGTGGACAGGGAACACCGGGGAGCTGTTTTTT. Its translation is CASSSWTGNTGELFF.

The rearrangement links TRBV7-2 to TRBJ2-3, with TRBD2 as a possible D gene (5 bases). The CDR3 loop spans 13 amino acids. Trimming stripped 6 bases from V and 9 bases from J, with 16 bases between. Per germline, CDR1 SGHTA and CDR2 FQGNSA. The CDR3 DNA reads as TGTGCCAGCAGGACGGCCCGTGGAGGCACGCAGTATTTT. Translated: CASRTARGGTQYF.

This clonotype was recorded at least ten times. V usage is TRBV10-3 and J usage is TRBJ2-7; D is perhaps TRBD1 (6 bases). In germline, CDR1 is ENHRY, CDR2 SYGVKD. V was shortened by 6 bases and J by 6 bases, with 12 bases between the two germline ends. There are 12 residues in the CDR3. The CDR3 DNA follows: TGTGCCATCAGCGAAGGGACATTCGAGCAGTACTTC. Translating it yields CAISEGTFEQYF.

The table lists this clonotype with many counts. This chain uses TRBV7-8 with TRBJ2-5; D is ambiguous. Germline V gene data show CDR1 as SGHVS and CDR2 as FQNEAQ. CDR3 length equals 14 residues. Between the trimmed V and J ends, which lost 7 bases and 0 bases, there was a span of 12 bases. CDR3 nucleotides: TGTGCCAGCACCCTACCTAGTAACCAAGAGACCCAGTACTTC. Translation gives CASTLPSNQETQYF.